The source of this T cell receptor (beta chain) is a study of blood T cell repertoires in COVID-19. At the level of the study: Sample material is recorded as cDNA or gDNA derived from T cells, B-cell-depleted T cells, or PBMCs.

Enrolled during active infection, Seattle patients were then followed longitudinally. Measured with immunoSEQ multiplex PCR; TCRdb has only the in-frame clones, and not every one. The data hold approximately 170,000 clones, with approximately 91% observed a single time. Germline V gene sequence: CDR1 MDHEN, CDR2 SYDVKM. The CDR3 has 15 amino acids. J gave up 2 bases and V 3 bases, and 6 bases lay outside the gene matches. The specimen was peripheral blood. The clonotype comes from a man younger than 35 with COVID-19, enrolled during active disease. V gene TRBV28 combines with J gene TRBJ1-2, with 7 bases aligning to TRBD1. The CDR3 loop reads CASSFRGGGNYGYTF. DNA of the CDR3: TGTGCCAGCAGTTTTCGAGGGGGCGGGAACTATGGCTACACCTTC.